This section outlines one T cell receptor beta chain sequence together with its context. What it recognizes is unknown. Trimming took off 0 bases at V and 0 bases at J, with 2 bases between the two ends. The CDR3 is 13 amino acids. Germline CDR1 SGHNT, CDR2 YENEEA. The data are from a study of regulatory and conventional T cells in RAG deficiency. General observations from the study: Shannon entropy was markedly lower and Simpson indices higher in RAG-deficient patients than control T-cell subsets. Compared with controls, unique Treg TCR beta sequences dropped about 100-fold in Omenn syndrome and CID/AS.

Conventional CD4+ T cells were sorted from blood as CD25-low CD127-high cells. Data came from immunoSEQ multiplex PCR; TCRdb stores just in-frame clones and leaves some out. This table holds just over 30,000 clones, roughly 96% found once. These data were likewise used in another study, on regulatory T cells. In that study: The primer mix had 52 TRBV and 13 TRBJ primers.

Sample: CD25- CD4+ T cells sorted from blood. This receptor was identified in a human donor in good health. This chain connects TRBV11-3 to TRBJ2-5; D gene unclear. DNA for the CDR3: TGTGCCAGCAGCTTAGACGACCAAGAGACCCAGTACTTC. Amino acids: CASSLDDQETQYF.